In its sample, the clone carrying this T cell receptor (beta chain) was seen a few times. CDR3 size: 14 residues. Germline V gives CDR1 MGHRA, CDR2 YSYEKL. This sample stems from a study of blood T cells in healthy people across ages. Primed by a sample-barcoded 5' primer and a J-beta primer mix, a second PCR proceeded for 7 to 11 cycles. From the 5' RACE reads, TCRdb called clonotypes with MiXCR, one entry per CDR3 protein. The sample lists some 1.4 million distinct CDR3 sequences, 40% to 50% occurring once. This sequence originates from a woman aged 18-35 years in good health. The rearrangement joins TRBV4-1 to TRBJ2-4; TRBD1 matches 7 bases. With the DNA end fitting TRBJ2-7 better, the J assignment may be wrong. Sequencing input: blood. CDR3 coding DNA: TGCGCCAGCAGCCTAAAGGGGGCAGTAGACGAGCAGTACTTC. Its translation: CASSLKGAVDEQYF.